The 15 T cell receptor beta chains in this list originate from one sample, sequenced in a study of metastatic and nonmetastatic thyroid tumors. All patients were untreated before thyroid surgery. TCRdb reanalyzed the PCR reads with MiXCR. The sample records approximately 82,000 clones, about 12% being singletons. Material: tumor tissue. These TCRs come from a female donor with papillary thyroid cancer or a benign thyroid nodule (not recorded which). Some clones in this sample may be carry-over from other donors' samples.

This clone has at least ten counts. The chain uses TRBV30 and TRBJ2-7, with TRBD1 as a possible D gene (6 bases). The V gene's germline CDR1 is GTSNPN and CDR2 SVGIG (reference sequence). The CDR3 is 15 amino acids. Between the trimmed V and J ends, which lost 4 bases and 5 bases, there was a span of 21 bases. CDR3: CAWKGDQVGRHEQYF. The DNA of the CDR3 is TGTGCCTGGAAGGGGGACCAGGTAGGTCGGCACGAGCAGTACTTC. The full variable domain, its missing parts supplied by reference TRBV30 and TRBJ2-7, is SQTIHQWPATLVQPVGSPLSLECTVEGTSNPNLYWYRQAAGRGLQLLFYSVGIGQISSEVPQNLSASRPQDRQFILSSKKLLLSDSGFYLCAWKGDQVGRHEQYFGPGTRLTVT.

As regards this clone: This CDR3 is missing its conserved last phenylalanine or tryptophan, likely due to a read error. DNA for the CDR3: TGTGCCCGGGGGGCCACCGGGGTGGACACTGAAGCTTTCCTT. Amino acid sequence: CARGATGVDTEAFL. The V gene is TRBV25-1, the J gene TRBJ1-1, with D maybe TRBD1 (6 bases). The CDR3 runs 14 residues. Trimming stripped 11 bases from V and 3 bases from J, with 19 bases between. Germline CDR1 and CDR2: MGHDK and SYGVNS.

The gene calls are TRBV11-1 and TRBJ2-3; D unresolved. The ends were cut back, 3 bases at V and 1 base at J, with 11 bases in the middle. The length of the CDR3 is 15 residues. The germline V gene has CDR1 SGHAT and CDR2 FQDESV (reference sequence). CDR3 region: CASSFIVYGTDTQYF. In nucleotides, the CDR3 is TGTGCCAGCAGCTTTATAGTTTACGGCACAGATACGCAGTATTTT.

The chain uses TRBV30 and TRBJ2-1; D unresolved. Germline loops: CDR1 GTSNPN, CDR2 SVGIG (reference sequence). This CDR3 has 15 residues. The V end was cut by 0 bases, the J end by 3 bases, with 12 bases between. CDR3 coding DNA: TGTGCCTGGAGTGTATTGGGCGGCAACTACAATGAGCAGTTCTTC. Its protein is CAWSVLGGNYNEQFF.

V and J are TRBV20-1 and TRBJ2-7; 7 nucleotides align to TRBD2. The CDR3 sequence is 15 residues long. Germline CDR1 DFQATT, CDR2 SNEGSKA (reference sequence). The V and J ends lost 2 bases and 4 bases, in that order; junction bases with no gene match: 11. The CDR3 sequence is CSARLGERELYEQYF. In DNA form, the CDR3 reads TGCAGTGCTAGACTGGGGGAGCGGGAATTATACGAGCAGTACTTC.

As for this clone: This clone may be a read error of a much larger clone one base away. Additional DNA sequences in this sample encode the identical CDR3. The chain joins TRBV28 to TRBJ1-2, with 7 bases fitting TRBD1. The CDR3 loop spans 13 amino acids. From germline, CDR1 is MDHEN and CDR2 SYDVKM. The CDR3 nucleotides read TGCGCCAGCAGTCCGACAGGGCACTATGGCTACACCTTC. Translation: CASSPTGHYGYTF.

The table lists this clone with many counts. The V and J genes are TRBV5-4 and TRBJ2-7, with TRBD1 as a possible D gene (5 bases). Germline CDR1 SGHNT, CDR2 YYREEE (reference sequence). V dropped 1 base and J dropped 4 bases, with 6 bases sitting between them. The CDR3 consists of 12 residues. CDR3 protein: CASSLQGYEQYF. CDR3 nucleotides: TGTGCCAGCAGCTTGCAGGGTTACGAGCAGTACTTC.

This clone was detected ten times or more. The identical CDR3 is also encoded by other nucleotide sequences in the sample. The V gene is TRBV7-9, the J gene TRBJ1-1, with 7 positions matching TRBD1. This CDR3 is 15 amino acids long. Trimming took 5 bases from V and 0 from J; bases not matched to a gene: 6. From germline, CDR1 is SEHNR and CDR2 FQNEAQ (reference sequence). The CDR3 DNA follows: TGTGCCAGCAGCCCCCAGGGGGAGATGAACACTGAAGCTTTCTTT. Its protein product is CASSPQGEMNTEAFF.

There are a few counts of this clone. CDR3 loop: CASSYSNARGDTQYF. The DNA of the CDR3 is TGTGCCAGCAGTTACTCGAATGCCCGGGGAGATACGCAGTATTTT. The J gene is TRBJ2-3, the V gene TRBV6-5, with TRBD2 as a possible D gene (5 bases). The germline V gene encodes CDR1 MNHEY and CDR2 SVGAGI. The CDR3 has 15 amino acids. Trimming took off 0 bases at V and 5 bases at J, with 12 bases between the two ends.

This clone was seen a few times. The rearrangement joins TRBV4-2 to TRBJ2-4; 8 bases fit TRBD2. The V and J ends lost 0 bases and 1 base, in that order; junction bases with no gene match: 5. The CDR3 has 17 residues. In germline, CDR1 is LGHNA, CDR2 YNFKEQ. The CDR3 loop reads CASSQDRASGAKNIQYF. The CDR3 coding sequence is TGTGCCAGCAGCCAAGATAGGGCTAGCGGGGCCAAAAACATTCAGTACTTC.

V gene TRBV6-2 or TRBV6-3 combines with J gene TRBJ2-1; a possible D gene is TRBD2 (5 bases). CDR1 and CDR2 (germline): MNHEY, SVGEGT. This CDR3 region has 14 residues. The V and J ends lost 2 bases and 13 bases respectively, with 18 bases between them. CDR3 loop: CASSYKDYRIDQFF. The DNA for the CDR3 is TGTGCCAGCAGTTACAAAGACTATCGGATTGATCAGTTCTTC.

Many counts were recorded for this clone. The rearrangement joins TRBV7-8 to TRBJ2-3, with a possible D match to TRBD1 (6 bases). Germline V gene data show CDR1 as SGHVS and CDR2 as FQNEAQ. With 1 base removed from V and 6 bases from J, the gap between germline ends came to 11 bases. CDR3 length equals 14 residues. The CDR3 sequence is CASSLVPQGDTQYF. CDR3 nucleotide sequence: TGTGCCAGCAGCTTAGTCCCCCAGGGGGATACGCAGTATTTT.

This clone turned up a few times. Possible read error: a much larger clone is one base away. This chain uses TRBV6-6 with TRBJ2-5; 10 bases line up with TRBD1. From germline, CDR1 is MNHNY and CDR2 SVGAGI (reference sequence). The CDR3 covers 14 residues. In nucleotides, the CDR3 is TGTGCCAGCAGTTCCGGGACAGGGGTCCTGACCCATTACTTC. Its protein product is CASSSGTGVLTHYF.

A few counts support this clone. Other DNA sequences in this specimen translate into the identical CDR3. V usage is TRBV5-1 and J usage is TRBJ2-6, with D perhaps matching TRBD1 (5 bases). The germline gives CDR1 SGHRS, CDR2 YFSETQ. The CDR3 loop spans 19 amino acids. V was clipped by 4 bases and J by 4 bases, with 24 bases between them. The DNA of the CDR3 is TGCGCCAGCAGCACACGGTCCCAGGGTGCCGGCTCCGGGGCCAACGTCCTGACTTTC. Its translation: CASSTRSQGAGSGANVLTF.

This clone was counted at least ten times. The chain combines TRBV19 with TRBJ1-1; D unclear. The V end was cut by 4 bases, the J end by 3 bases, with 9 bases between. From germline, CDR1 is LNHDA and CDR2 SQIVND (reference sequence). This CDR3 has 13 residues. The CDR3 nucleotides read TGTGCCAGTAGTAAGAACACTTACACTGAAGCTTTCTTT. Encoded protein: CASSKNTYTEAFF.